This TCR beta chain came from a study of blood T cell repertoires in COVID-19. Study-level information: Samples came from the United States, Italy and Spain, spanning acute and convalescent COVID-19.

CDR3 size: 14 residues. The ends were cut back, 2 bases at V and 5 bases at J, with 12 bases in the middle. CDR1 is MNHNY and CDR2 is SVGAGI in the germline V gene (reference sequence). Authors' analysis steps: From reference gene primer amplification, estimates of nucleated cell counts were derived. Here immunoSEQ multiplex PCR was the method, and the copy in TCRdb shows in-frame clones only, minus some. D and trimming come from the DNA, and the V and J calls and clone size come from that table. The repertoire includes some 95,000 clones, 91% of them detected once, and 1.8% sits in the top ten. This TCR derives from a human donor with active COVID-19. The donor label of this sample is uncertain. Sequencing was carried out using peripheral blood. The J gene is TRBJ1-1, the V gene TRBV6-6, with D uncertain. The CDR3 region has the DNA TGTGCCAGCAGTTACCCCCAGTTGCGGACTGAAGCTTTCTTT. As protein: CASSYPQLRTEAFF.